The 10 T cell receptor beta chains listed next were all sequenced from one sample in a study of shared clonotypes between healthy human individuals. Profiling relied on immunoSEQ multiplex PCR, and the TCRdb table lists in-frame clones only, not all of them. Of approximately 2.3 million clones in the sample, just over 90% were seen once. The sample taken for sequencing was naive CD4+ T cells from PBMCs. Documented subset: CD45RA+ positively selected. The receptors were sampled from a man younger than 35 in good health. Some clones in this sample may be carry-over from other donors' samples.

CDR3 coding DNA: TGCGCCAGCAGCGGGCCGGGACTGTACAATGAGCAGTTCTTC. Residues: CASSGPGLYNEQFF. The V gene is TRBV5-1, the J gene TRBJ2-1; D might be TRBD2 (6 bases). Germline loops: CDR1 SGHRS, CDR2 YFSETQ. The CDR3 spans 14 residues. Trimming pared 4 bases from V and 4 bases from J, leaving 12 bases between. Supplemented by reference TRBV5-1 and TRBJ2-1, the full variable domain reads KAGVTQTPRYLIKTRGQQVTLSCSPISGHRSVSWYQQTPGQGLQFLFEYFSETQRNKGNFPGRFSGRQFSNSRSEMNVSTLELGDSALYLCASSGPGLYNEQFFGPGTRLTVL.

This clone was detected only once. This chain uses TRBV5-1 with TRBJ1-1; D is unresolved. V was pared by 4 bases and J by 0 bases, with 10 bases between. CDR1 is SGHRS and CDR2 is YFSETQ in the germline V gene. The CDR3 runs 14 residues. DNA for the CDR3: TGCGCCAGCAGCCCTTCAGCCTTGAACACTGAAGCTTTCTTT. It is translated as CASSPSALNTEAFF.

In regard to this clone: This may stem from a read error, because a much larger clone lies one nucleotide away. V is TRBV5-5 and J is TRBJ1-1; no firm D call. The CDR3 contains 13 residues. V lost 2 bases, J lost 1 base, and 6 bases lay in between. CDR1 and CDR2 (germline): SGHKS, YYEKEE (reference sequence). CDR3 residues: CASSFDGNTEAFF. The CDR3 bases are TGTGCCAGCAGCTTCGACGGGAACACTGAAGCTTTCTTT.

The sample holds a few counts of this clone. Written as DNA, the CDR3 is TGCGCCAGCAGCCAAGGGCGGATTCAGCCCCAGCATTTT. Its protein product is CASSQGRIQPQHF. The chain carries TRBV4-3 and TRBJ1-5; D gene unclear. Per the germline V gene, CDR1 is LGHNA and CDR2 is YSLEER. The ends were cut back, 1 base at V and 6 bases at J, with 7 bases in the middle. This CDR3 is built from 13 residues.

The chain has TRBV2 and TRBJ1-4; no firm D call. The CDR3 length is 13 residues. CDR1 and CDR2 from the germline V gene are SNHLY and FYNNEI. Trimming took 7 bases from V and 8 from J, leaving 14 bases between them. This CDR3 is CASTQPPQEKLFF. Written as DNA, the CDR3 is TGTGCCAGCACACAGCCTCCCCAGGAAAAACTGTTTTTT.

V and J are TRBV5-4 and TRBJ2-5, with 11 bases identical to TRBD1. Germline V gene sequence: CDR1 SGHNT, CDR2 YYREEE (reference sequence). The CDR3 spans 15 residues. V was pared by 3 bases and J by 4 bases, with 5 bases of the junction left unmatched. Here the CDR3 DNA reads TGTGCCAGCAGCTGGCCGGGACAGGGGGTAGAGACCCAGTACTTC. Its translation: CASSWPGQGVETQYF.

This clone was found a few times. The chain is built from TRBV28 and TRBJ1-5, with TRBD1 matching over 10 bases. The CDR3 runs 14 residues. Per germline, CDR1 MDHEN and CDR2 SYDVKM. Trimming at V came to 7 bases and at J to 5 bases, leaving 5 bases not matched to a gene. The CDR3 loop is CASISGTGDQPQHF. The CDR3 DNA is TGTGCCAGCATCTCCGGGACAGGGGATCAGCCCCAGCATTTT.

This rearrangement joins TRBV6-1 to TRBJ2-4; possible D gene TRBD1, 5 bases. With 6 bases removed from V and 0 bases from J, the gap between germline ends came to 9 bases. The CDR3 has 14 residues. Germline loops: CDR1 MNHNS, CDR2 SASEGT. CDR3 bases: TGTGCCAGCAGGGACCAGGGAGCCAAAAACATTCAGTACTTC. Its translation: CASRDQGAKNIQYF.

For this clone: It is unclear where the CDR3 begins or ends on the DNA, so no DNA is shown, and the CDR3 is as TCRdb lists it. The CDR3 spells CASSFWRSKSSNQPQHF. The rearrangement joins TRBV28 to TRBJ1-5. Germline V lookup: CDR1 MDHEN, CDR2 SYDVKM. A total of 17 residues make up the CDR3, ends included.

In regard to this clone: Additional DNA sequences in this sample encode the identical CDR3. The chain has TRBV6-5 and TRBJ1-1; no definite D call. This CDR3 region has 11 residues. V lost 6 bases to trimming and J lost 1 base, with 3 bases between them. Germline assignment: CDR1 MNHEY and CDR2 SVGAGI. The CDR3 DNA follows: TGTGCCAGCAGAAGGAACACTGAAGCTTTCTTT. Its translation: CASRRNTEAFF.